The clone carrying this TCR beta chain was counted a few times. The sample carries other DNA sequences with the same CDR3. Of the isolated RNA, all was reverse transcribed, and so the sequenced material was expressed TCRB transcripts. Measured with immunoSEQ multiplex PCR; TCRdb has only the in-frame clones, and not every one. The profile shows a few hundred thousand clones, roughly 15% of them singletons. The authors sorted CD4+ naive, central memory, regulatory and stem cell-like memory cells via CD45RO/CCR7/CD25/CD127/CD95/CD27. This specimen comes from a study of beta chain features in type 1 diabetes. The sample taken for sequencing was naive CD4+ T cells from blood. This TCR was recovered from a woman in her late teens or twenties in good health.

Here the CDR3 DNA reads TGCGCCAGCAGCTTGGACGGGGATACGCAGTATTTT. This codes for CASSLDGDTQYF. The rearrangement joins TRBV5-1 to TRBJ2-3; the D is unclear. Germline V gene lookup returns CDR1 SGHRS and CDR2 YFSETQ. Trimming shortened V by 0 bases and J by 6 bases, and 5 bases separated the two germline ends. The CDR3 length is 12 residues.